One and the same sample provided the 28 T cell receptor beta chains below, sequenced in a study of shared clonotypes between healthy human individuals. This table comes from immunoSEQ multiplex PCR, and its TCRdb copy is limited to in-frame clones, with some not included. This table holds some 1 million clones, about 74% found once. The sequencing input was memory CD4+ T cells sorted from blood. Specified subset: CD45RA-negative fraction. Receptor source: a man between 18 and 35 years old in good health.

This clone showed up many times. The genes are TRBV2 and TRBJ2-2; unclear D gene. The CDR3 totals 13 residues. Germline lookup yields CDR1 SNHLY and CDR2 FYNNEI. Trimming took 8 bases from V and 8 from J, leaving 15 bases between them. CDR3 in amino acids: CASSLAPQGELFF. The CDR3 coding sequence is TGTGCCAGCTCCTTGGCCCCCCAGGGGGAGCTGTTTTTT.

The gene calls are TRBV30 and TRBJ1-5, with D perhaps TRBD1 (6 bases). V was shortened by 6 bases and J by 3 bases, with 18 bases between the two germline ends. This CDR3 has 15 amino acids. The germline V gene has CDR1 GTSNPN and CDR2 SVGIG (reference sequence). The CDR3 sequence: CACSLTAGANQPQHF. For the CDR3, the DNA is TGTGCCTGCTCCCTTACGGCAGGGGCCAATCAGCCCCAGCATTTT.

The V and J genes are TRBV19 and TRBJ2-1; D perhaps matches TRBD1 (5 bases). Germline-derived CDR1 and CDR2 are LNHDA and SQIVND (reference sequence). V dropped 5 bases and J dropped 10 bases, with 9 bases sitting between them. This CDR3 comprises 11 residues. This CDR3 is CASSSRQEQFF. The CDR3, as DNA: TGTGCCAGTAGTTCCCGACAGGAGCAGTTCTTC.

The chain recombines TRBV6-7 with TRBJ2-5, with TRBD2 matching over 8 bases. TRBV6-7 is treated as an ORF (open reading frame) with a function not yet certain. The CDR3 length is 14 residues. V was clipped by 5 bases and J by 3 bases; unmatched bases: 5. The CDR3 here is CASSVSGVKETQYF. The CDR3 nucleotides are TGTGCCAGCAGTGTTAGCGGGGTAAAAGAGACCCAGTACTTC.

The J gene is TRBJ2-5, the V gene TRBV4-3; the match to TRBD2 covers 12 bases. This CDR3 comprises 15 residues. Germline CDR1 is LGHNA and CDR2 is YSLEER. The V and J ends lost 2 bases and 4 bases, in that order; junction bases with no gene match: 2. For the CDR3, the DNA is TGCGCCAGCAGCCAACTAGCGGGAGGGGTAGAGACCCAGTACTTC. Translating gives CASSQLAGGVETQYF.

The rearrangement uses TRBV19 and TRBJ2-6, with TRBD1 identical over 7 bases. The CDR3 extends over 15 amino acids. With V trimmed by 9 bases and J by 4 bases, 9 bases remained unmatched. Germline assignment: CDR1 LNHDA and CDR2 SQIVND (reference sequence). CDR3 sequence reads: CASTLDRAGANVLTF. The CDR3 nucleotides read TGTGCCAGCACCCTCGACAGGGCAGGGGCCAACGTCCTGACTTTC. The full variable domain, with the rest looked up from reference TRBV19 and TRBJ2-6, is DGGITQSPKYLFRKEGQNVTLSCEQNLNHDAMYWYRQDPGQGLRLIYYSQIVNDFQKGDIAEGYSVSREKKESFPLTVTSAQKNPTAFYLCASTLDRAGANVLTFGAGSRLTVL.

As regards this clone: This CDR3 is also generated by other DNA sequences in the sample. This chain uses TRBV7-9 with TRBJ2-5; 8 bases agree with TRBD2. J lost 2 bases, V lost 1 base, and 3 bases had no gene match. Per germline, CDR1 SEHNR and CDR2 FQNEAQ (reference sequence). The CDR3 sequence is 15 residues long. The CDR3 DNA reads TGTGCCAGCAGCTTAGGTTTAGCGGGGCAAGAGACCCAGTACTTC. Protein sequence: CASSLGLAGQETQYF.

V is TRBV11-1 and J is TRBJ2-2, with D possibly TRBD1 on 5 matching bases. Germline V gives CDR1 SGHAT, CDR2 FQDESV (reference sequence). V lost 3 bases and J 6 bases, leaving 8 bases between the germline ends. The CDR3 is 13 amino acids. The CDR3 DNA follows: TGTGCCAGCAGCTTTCAGGGATCCGGGGAGCTGTTTTTT. Its protein product is CASSFQGSGELFF.

The chain combines TRBV5-1 with TRBJ2-5; 9 positions agree with TRBD1. Germline V gene sequence: CDR1 SGHRS, CDR2 YFSETQ. V lost 4 bases and J lost 4; bases outside the gene matches: 11. CDR3 size: 16 residues. CDR3 loop: CASSRQGDFVGETQYF. CDR3 DNA: TGCGCCAGCAGCAGACAGGGGGACTTTGTAGGAGAGACCCAGTACTTC.

The chain recombines TRBV10-1 with TRBJ2-4; possible D gene TRBD1, 6 bases. The CDR3 consists of 14 residues. Trimming removed 6 bases from V and 0 bases from J, with 9 bases in between. Looked up from germline, CDR1 is WNHNN and CDR2 is SYGVQD (reference sequence). The CDR3 sequence is CASSSQGAKNIQYF. The CDR3 DNA reads TGCGCCAGCAGCTCACAGGGAGCCAAAAACATTCAGTACTTC.

The chain is built from TRBV7-2 and TRBJ1-5; D is uncertain. The CDR3 sequence is 15 residues long. CDR1 and CDR2 from the germline V gene are SGHTA and FQGNSA. V gave up 1 base and J gave up 4 bases, with 11 bases separating them. CDR3 sequence: CASSLDRLGNQPQHF. For the CDR3, the DNA is TGTGCCAGCAGCTTAGACAGACTTGGGAATCAGCCCCAGCATTTT.

Comments on this clone: The same CDR3 also results from other DNA sequences found in this sample. The chain joins TRBV30 to TRBJ1-2; possibly TRBD1 for D (6 bases). The V end was cut by 0 bases, the J end by 2 bases, with 7 bases between. The germline V gene has CDR1 GTSNPN and CDR2 SVGIG (reference sequence). CDR3 length: 13 amino acids. CDR3 DNA sequence: TGTGCCTGGAGTGTGGGGGCAAACTATGGCTACACCTTC. Amino acids: CAWSVGANYGYTF.

This chain links TRBV30 with TRBJ1-1; weak D call: TRBD1 (5 bases). This CDR3 has 14 residues. Trimming removed 8 bases at V and 1 base at J, with 17 bases between. Germline V gene data show CDR1 as GTSNPN and CDR2 as SVGIG (reference sequence). CDR3 sequence: CATTGAVRNTEAFF. DNA of the CDR3: TGTGCCACTACCGGGGCCGTGAGGAACACTGAAGCTTTCTTT.

V gene TRBV5-1 combines with J gene TRBJ2-1, with D possibly matching TRBD1 (6 bases). CDR1 and CDR2 (germline): SGHRS, YFSETQ. The CDR3 is 15 residues long. V lost 4 bases and J lost 1, with 12 bases in between. The CDR3 loop is CASSSTGMSYNEQFF. DNA for the CDR3: TGCGCCAGCAGCAGTACAGGGATGTCCTACAATGAGCAGTTCTTC. The full variable domain, with the rest looked up from reference TRBV5-1 and TRBJ2-1, is KAGVTQTPRYLIKTRGQQVTLSCSPISGHRSVSWYQQTPGQGLQFLFEYFSETQRNKGNFPGRFSGRQFSNSRSEMNVSTLELGDSALYLCASSSTGMSYNEQFFGPGTRLTVL.

This chain connects TRBV27 to TRBJ2-3; 10 bases agree with TRBD2. The CDR3 totals 15 residues. The ends lost 4 bases at V and 3 bases at J; junction bases unmatched: 4. The germline CDR1 and CDR2 sequences are MNHEY and SMNVEV (reference sequence). The CDR3 loop reads CASSSLAGVTDTQYF. The DNA of the CDR3 is TGTGCCAGCAGTTCGCTAGCGGGAGTTACAGATACGCAGTATTTT.

The chain employs TRBV15 and TRBJ2-2, with TRBD1 matching over 9 bases. CDR3 length: 16 amino acids. The ends lost 1 base at V and 6 bases at J; junction bases unmatched: 6. CDR1 is LNHNV, CDR2 YYDKDF, per germline (reference sequence). The CDR3 DNA follows: TGTGCCACCAGCAGAGCTCAGGGACAGGGCCCCGGGGAGCTGTTTTTT. Its translation is CATSRAQGQGPGELFF.

Worth noting for this clone: Sequence at one end of the junction differs from germline and may be a read error. This chain uses TRBV5-1 with TRBJ2-7; 8 bases are shared with TRBD1. The CDR3 runs to 14 residues. Germline V gene data show CDR1 as SGHRS and CDR2 as YFSETQ. The CDR3 bases are TGCGCCAGCAGCTATGGACAGGGCTCCCACGAGCAGTACTTC. Translating it yields CASSYGQGSHEQYF.

J is TRBJ2-1 and V is TRBV7-6; 10 nucleotides agree with TRBD2. V lost 2 bases and J lost 1; bases outside the gene matches: 8. Germline lookup yields CDR1 SGHVS and CDR2 FNYEAQ. The CDR3 consists of 18 residues. The DNA of the CDR3 is TGTGCCAGCAGCTTAAGAGCGGGGGGGATCGCGTCCTACAATGAGCAGTTCTTC. Translation gives CASSLRAGGIASYNEQFF.

This clone was seen only a few times. The chain employs TRBV6-6 and TRBJ1-6; the D gene is possibly TRBD1 (5 bases). The V and J ends lost 2 bases and 7 bases respectively, with 15 bases between them. There are 16 residues in the CDR3. Germline loops: CDR1 MNHNY, CDR2 SVGAGI (reference sequence). CDR3 sequence reads: CASSYGAGGRNSPLHF. CDR3 DNA sequence: TGTGCCAGCAGTTACGGCGCGGGGGGAAGGAATTCACCCCTCCACTTT.

The chain combines TRBV5-1 with TRBJ2-2, with D unclear. Germline V gives CDR1 SGHRS, CDR2 YFSETQ. This CDR3 has 15 amino acids. Trimming left V 1 base short and J 4 bases short, with 11 bases between. The DNA for the CDR3 is TGCGCCAGCAGCTTGCTGTCCAAACCCACCGGGGAGCTGTTTTTT. Translated: CASSLLSKPTGELFF.

The chain combines TRBV28 with TRBJ2-1, with D uncertain. Trimming removed 7 bases at V and 6 bases at J, with 16 bases between. The CDR3 sequence is 14 residues long. CDR1 and CDR2 from the germline V gene are MDHEN and SYDVKM. The CDR3 DNA sequence: TGTGCCAGCACCGGGCCCCCTGATGGCAATGAGCAGTTCTTC. The encoded protein is CASTGPPDGNEQFF.

This clone appeared once. This rearrangement joins TRBV18 to TRBJ1-3, with D tentatively TRBD1 (5 bases). V was cut by 6 bases and J by 4 bases, with 16 bases left in between. The CDR3 is made up of 15 amino acids. Germline values: CDR1 KGHSH, CDR2 LQKENI. CDR3 coding DNA: TGTGCCAGCTCCTCTGGGGCAGCGGAAGGAAACACCATATATTTT. This encodes CASSSGAAEGNTIYF.

V and J are TRBV5-6 and TRBJ2-2; D remains ambiguous. The CDR3 sequence is 16 residues long. Trimming removed 1 base from V and 0 bases from J, with 10 bases in between. CDR1 and CDR2 from the germline V gene are SGHDT and YYEEEE. Written as DNA, the CDR3 is TGTGCCAGCAGCTTGCGGCGGTCCGCGAACACCGGGGAGCTGTTTTTT. This gives the protein CASSLRRSANTGELFF.

This chain connects TRBV10-3 to TRBJ2-3; D remains ambiguous. V shed 6 bases and J shed 6 bases, with 19 bases lying between them. CDR3 length equals 15 residues. Germline lookup yields CDR1 ENHRY and CDR2 SYGVKD. The CDR3 coding sequence is TGTGCCATCAGAGAAGTCGACCGGGTTGGGGATACGCAGTATTTT. As protein: CAIREVDRVGDTQYF.

The genes are TRBV14 and TRBJ2-5; D uncertain. The V end was cut by 1 base, the J end by 4 bases, with 7 bases between. CDR1 SGHDN and CDR2 FVKESK come from the germline V gene. There are 13 residues in the CDR3. The CDR3 here is CASSQGARETQYF. CDR3 DNA sequence: TGTGCCAGCAGCCAAGGGGCCCGAGAGACCCAGTACTTC. Variable domain in full (rest from reference TRBV14 and TRBJ2-5): EAGVTQFPSHSVIEKGQTVTLRCDPISGHDNLYWYRRVMGKEIKFLLHFVKESKQDESGMPNNRFLAERTGGTYSTLKVQPAELEDSGVYFCASSQGARETQYFGPGTRLLVL.

This sequence joins TRBV5-6 and TRBJ2-4; D might be TRBD1 (5 bases). With 2 bases removed from V and 0 bases from J, the gap between germline ends came to 12 bases. Looked up from germline, CDR1 is SGHDT and CDR2 is YYEEEE. This CDR3 has 16 amino acids. CDR3 in DNA: TGTGCCAGCAGCTTACAGGCGGATCTAGCCAAAAACATTCAGTACTTC. Its protein is CASSLQADLAKNIQYF.

This clone came up a few times. A read error may explain this, as a much larger clone is one base away. This CDR3 is also generated by other DNA sequences in the sample. The gene calls are TRBV5-1 and TRBJ2-7; D gene unclear. V lost 4 bases and J lost 1, with 3 bases in between. The germline V gene encodes CDR1 SGHRS and CDR2 YFSETQ. This CDR3 contains 11 residues. CDR3 amino acids: CASSASYEQYF. For the CDR3, the DNA is TGCGCCAGCAGCGCGTCCTACGAGCAGTACTTC.

This clone turned up a few times. V is TRBV6-1 and J is TRBJ2-7, with 8 bases identical to TRBD1. The CDR3 is 15 amino acids. The J segment lost 6 bases and the V segment lost 7 bases, leaving 14 bases of the junction unmatched. CDR1 and CDR2 (germline): MNHNS, SASEGT. The CDR3 reads CASTTNRGLLGEQYF. In DNA form, the CDR3 reads TGTGCCAGCACCACAAACAGGGGGTTGCTCGGCGAGCAGTACTTC.